The 21 T cell receptor beta chains in this list originate from one sample, sequenced in a study of shared clonotypes between healthy human individuals. In the naive CD8 group, cells lacked CD45RO and were positively selected for CCR7, so terminally differentiated effector memory CD45RA+ cells were left out. Data came from immunoSEQ multiplex PCR; TCRdb stores just in-frame clones and leaves some out. The table records hundreds of thousands of clones, 80% to 95% of them present only once. Sequencing input: naive CD8+ T cells sorted from blood. The receptors come from a man aged 25-40 years in good health.

The chain uses TRBV6-1 and TRBJ2-7; no definite D call. Germline V gives CDR1 MNHNS, CDR2 SASEGT. This CDR3 comprises 13 residues. V was trimmed by 6 bases and J by 0 bases, leaving 9 bases between them. CDR3 in DNA: TGTGCCAGCAGACAGTGGAGCTCCTACGAGCAGTACTTC. Translation gives CASRQWSSYEQYF.

V usage is TRBV9 and J usage is TRBJ2-3; 13 nucleotides match TRBD2. V lost 4 bases and J lost 4; bases outside the gene matches: 12. This CDR3 spans 18 amino acids. Germline CDR1 SGDLS, CDR2 YYNGEE. This CDR3 reads CASSPTGTSGTDADTQYF. CDR3 sequence (DNA): TGTGCCAGCAGCCCGACCGGGACTAGCGGGACTGACGCAGATACGCAGTATTTT. The full variable domain, its missing parts supplied by reference TRBV9 and TRBJ2-3, is DSGVTQTPKHLITATGQRVTLRCSPRSGDLSVYWYQQSLDQGLQFLIQYYNGEERAKGNILERFSAQQFPDLHSELNLSSLELGDSALYFCASSPTGTSGTDADTQYFGPGTRLTVL.

In DNA form, the CDR3 reads TGCGCCAGCAGCTCCTGGACGGCTGAGGATGAGCAGTTCTTC. Translated: CASSSWTAEDEQFF. The rearrangement links TRBV5-1 to TRBJ2-1; no clear D gene. Deletions cut 3 bases from V and 8 bases from J, with 15 bases between. The CDR3 covers 14 residues. Germline V gene sequence: CDR1 SGHRS, CDR2 YFSETQ.

The chain recombines TRBV11-2 with TRBJ2-1; TRBD2 aligns across 7 bases. The CDR3 is 18 residues long. With 7 bases clipped from V and 4 bases from J, the junction kept 19 bases outside the gene matches. CDR1 and CDR2 from the germline V gene are SGHAT and FQNNGV. CDR3 amino acids: CASTPGGASSGQYNEQFF. Here the CDR3 DNA reads TGTGCCAGCACTCCAGGTGGCGCGTCTAGCGGACAATACAATGAGCAGTTCTTC.

V usage is TRBV29-1 and J usage is TRBJ1-2; D is possibly TRBD1 (5 bases). This CDR3 is 14 amino acids long. Trimming removed 2 bases from V and 2 bases from J, with 12 bases in between. Per the germline V gene, CDR1 is SQVTM and CDR2 is ANQGSEA. The CDR3 region is CSVELGQGNYGYTF. The CDR3 DNA reads as TGCAGCGTTGAATTGGGGCAGGGAAACTATGGCTACACCTTC.

CDR3 bases: TGCGCCAGCAGCTTACCTGGAATCCCGAAGGACGACGAGCAGTACTTC. It is translated as CASSLPGIPKDDEQYF. The chain is built from TRBV5-1 and TRBJ2-7; D not certain. The V gene lost 2 bases and the J gene lost 5 bases, with 20 bases spanning the gap. The CDR3 is 16 amino acids. CDR1 is SGHRS, CDR2 YFSETQ, per germline.

With regard to this clone: The identical CDR3 is also encoded by other nucleotide sequences in the sample. The chain couples TRBV19 to TRBJ2-1; D ambiguous. The CDR3 runs to 15 residues. The V gene lost 1 base and the J gene lost 0 bases, with 7 bases spanning the gap. Germline V gene lookup returns CDR1 LNHDA and CDR2 SQIVND (reference sequence). The CDR3 nucleotides are TGTGCCAGTAGTATAGCTCTGAGCTCCTACAATGAGCAGTTCTTC. Residues: CASSIALSSYNEQFF.

This chain joins TRBV4-1 and TRBJ1-4; 7 nucleotides match TRBD1. The CDR3 runs to 15 residues. Per germline, CDR1 MGHRA and CDR2 YSYEKL. The V and J ends lost 2 bases and 8 bases, in that order; junction bases with no gene match: 8. The CDR3 here is CASSQFDRDDEKLFF. The CDR3 nucleotides are TGCGCCAGCAGCCAATTTGACAGGGACGACGAAAAACTGTTTTTT.

The genes are TRBV7-9 and TRBJ1-1; D is unclear. V was cut by 1 base and J by 6 bases, with 6 bases left in between. This CDR3 contains 12 residues. Germline CDR1 reads SEHNR; CDR2 reads FQNEAQ (reference sequence). The CDR3 bases are TGTGCCAGCAGCTTAGACGGATCTGAAGCTTTCTTT. It codes for CASSLDGSEAFF.

The DNA of the CDR3 is TGTGCCACCAGCCGGCGAGGCAATGAGCAGTTCTTC. It codes for CATSRRGNEQFF. This chain links TRBV15 with TRBJ2-1, with D unresolved. The V end was cut by 5 bases, the J end by 6 bases, with 8 bases between. This CDR3 is 12 amino acids long. Per the germline V gene, CDR1 is LNHNV and CDR2 is YYDKDF (reference sequence).

The table lists this clone with a count of one. The chain carries TRBV6-6 and TRBJ2-6; D remains ambiguous. The germline gives CDR1 MNHNY, CDR2 SVGAGI (reference sequence). The ends were cut back, 0 bases at V and 1 base at J, with 4 bases in the middle. The CDR3 runs 15 residues. The chain's CDR3 is CASSYSVSGANVLTF. For the CDR3, the DNA is TGTGCCAGCAGTTACTCAGTATCTGGGGCCAACGTCCTGACTTTC.

The table lists this clone with a few counts. J is TRBJ1-4 and V is TRBV19, with D unresolved. This CDR3 has 11 amino acids. V was clipped by 8 bases and J by 5 bases, with 6 bases between them. CDR1 is LNHDA, CDR2 SQIVND, per germline (reference sequence). The CDR3 DNA follows: TGTGCCAGTGGAGAGAATGAAAAACTGTTTTTT. Residues: CASGENEKLFF. The whole variable domain, filled in from reference TRBV19 and TRBJ1-4, reads DGGITQSPKYLFRKEGQNVTLSCEQNLNHDAMYWYRQDPGQGLRLIYYSQIVNDFQKGDIAEGYSVSREKKESFPLTVTSAQKNPTAFYLCASGENEKLFFGSGTQLSVL.

The gene calls are TRBV2 and TRBJ2-2; 7 bases are a match to TRBD1. The CDR3 is made up of 14 amino acids. Trimming removed 3 bases from V and 5 bases from J; junction bases left unmatched: 3. Looked up from germline, CDR1 is SNHLY and CDR2 is FYNNEI. The CDR3 sequence is CASSEFRGTGELFF. The CDR3, as DNA: TGTGCCAGCAGTGAGTTCAGGGGGACCGGGGAGCTGTTTTTT.

In its sample, this clone was seen once. V and J are TRBV4-1 and TRBJ2-4, with D maybe TRBD2 (5 bases). The CDR3 runs 15 residues. The germline V gene has CDR1 MGHRA and CDR2 YSYEKL. Trimming pared 1 base from V and 7 bases from J, leaving 14 bases between. In nucleotides, the CDR3 is TGCGCCAGCAGCCAAGGGCTCAACCCGGGGAACATTCAGTACTTC. Protein product: CASSQGLNPGNIQYF.

Remarks on this clone: Other DNA sequences in the same sample also yield this CDR3. The chain couples TRBV11-3 to TRBJ2-1; a possible D gene is TRBD2 (6 bases). Looked up from germline, CDR1 is SGHNT and CDR2 is YENEEA. There are 15 residues in the CDR3. Trimming removed 4 bases from V and 0 bases from J, with 10 bases in between. CDR3 region: CASSSSVSSYNEQFF. DNA for the CDR3: TGTGCCAGCAGCTCTAGCGTTAGCTCCTACAATGAGCAGTTCTTC. Combining the CDR3 with reference TRBV11-3 and TRBJ2-1 gives the whole variable domain EAGVVQSPRYKIIEKKQPVAFWCNPISGHNTLYWYLQNLGQGPELLIRYENEEAVDDSQLPKDRFSAERLKGVDSTLKIQPAELGDSAVYLCASSSSVSSYNEQFFGPGTRLTVL.

This clone came up once. V usage is TRBV9 and J usage is TRBJ2-1, with 13 bases that match TRBD2. The trim removed 3 bases at V and 1 base at J, leaving 7 bases unmatched. Germline assignment: CDR1 SGDLS and CDR2 YYNGEE. This CDR3 has 18 residues. The CDR3 DNA is TGTGCCAGCAGCGGAGGACTAGCGGGAGATGGGTCCTACAATGAGCAGTTCTTC. Its protein product is CASSGGLAGDGSYNEQFF.

The rearrangement links TRBV9 to TRBJ2-5, with D possibly matching TRBD1 (5 bases). Germline V gives CDR1 SGDLS, CDR2 YYNGEE. V was cut by 2 bases and J by 4 bases, with 15 bases left in between. This CDR3 has 15 amino acids. CDR3 residues: CASSVWTEGAETQYF. CDR3 in DNA: TGTGCCAGCAGCGTCTGGACGGAAGGGGCAGAGACCCAGTACTTC.

V usage is TRBV6-1 and J usage is TRBJ2-1; weak D call: TRBD2 (5 bases). The CDR3 is 16 amino acids. Germline CDR1 is MNHNS and CDR2 is SASEGT. V lost 2 bases and J 0 bases, leaving 11 bases between the germline ends. The CDR3 loop is CASSEYGLASYNEQFF. The CDR3 region has the DNA TGTGCCAGCAGTGAATATGGTCTAGCCTCCTACAATGAGCAGTTCTTC.

The rearrangement joins TRBV27 to TRBJ2-3; D might be TRBD2 (6 bases). Between the trimmed V and J ends, which lost 3 bases and 4 bases, there was a span of 11 bases. The germline V gene has CDR1 MNHEY and CDR2 SMNVEV (reference sequence). This CDR3 contains 14 residues. CDR3 nucleotide sequence: TGTGCCAGCAGTTTCGGGAGAGTGGCAGATACGCAGTATTTT. Translation gives CASSFGRVADTQYF.

This rearrangement joins TRBV7-9 to TRBJ2-3; maybe TRBD1 (5 bases). Deletions cut 5 bases from V and 1 base from J, with 10 bases between. The length of the CDR3 is 14 residues. Germline CDR1 and CDR2: SEHNR and FQNEAQ (reference sequence). The CDR3 coding sequence is TGTGCCAGCAGCCTTCAGGGTGGCACAGATACGCAGTATTTT. Translation gives CASSLQGGTDTQYF.

CDR3 protein: CASSRSDQPQHF. Here the CDR3 DNA reads TGTGCCAGCAGCCGGTCGGACCAGCCCCAGCATTTT. This sequence joins TRBV5-6 and TRBJ1-5; D not resolved. The CDR3 extends over 12 amino acids. The V end was cut by 4 bases, the J end by 7 bases, with 9 bases between. Germline lookup yields CDR1 SGHDT and CDR2 YYEEEE.